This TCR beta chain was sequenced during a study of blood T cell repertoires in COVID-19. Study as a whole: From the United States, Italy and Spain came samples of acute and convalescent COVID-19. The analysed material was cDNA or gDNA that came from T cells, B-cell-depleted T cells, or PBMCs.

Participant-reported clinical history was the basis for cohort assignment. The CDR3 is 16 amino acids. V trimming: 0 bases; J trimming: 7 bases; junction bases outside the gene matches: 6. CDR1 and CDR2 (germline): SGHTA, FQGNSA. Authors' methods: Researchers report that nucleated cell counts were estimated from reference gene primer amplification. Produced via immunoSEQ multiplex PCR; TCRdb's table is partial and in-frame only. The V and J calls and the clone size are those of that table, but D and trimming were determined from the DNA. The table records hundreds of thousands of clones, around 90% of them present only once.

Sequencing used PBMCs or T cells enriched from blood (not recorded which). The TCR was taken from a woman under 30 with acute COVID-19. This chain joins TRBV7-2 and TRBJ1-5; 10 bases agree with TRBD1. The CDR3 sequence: CASSLAAGTGVQPQHF. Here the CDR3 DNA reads TGTGCCAGCAGCTTAGCTGCCGGGACAGGGGTACAGCCCCAGCATTTT.